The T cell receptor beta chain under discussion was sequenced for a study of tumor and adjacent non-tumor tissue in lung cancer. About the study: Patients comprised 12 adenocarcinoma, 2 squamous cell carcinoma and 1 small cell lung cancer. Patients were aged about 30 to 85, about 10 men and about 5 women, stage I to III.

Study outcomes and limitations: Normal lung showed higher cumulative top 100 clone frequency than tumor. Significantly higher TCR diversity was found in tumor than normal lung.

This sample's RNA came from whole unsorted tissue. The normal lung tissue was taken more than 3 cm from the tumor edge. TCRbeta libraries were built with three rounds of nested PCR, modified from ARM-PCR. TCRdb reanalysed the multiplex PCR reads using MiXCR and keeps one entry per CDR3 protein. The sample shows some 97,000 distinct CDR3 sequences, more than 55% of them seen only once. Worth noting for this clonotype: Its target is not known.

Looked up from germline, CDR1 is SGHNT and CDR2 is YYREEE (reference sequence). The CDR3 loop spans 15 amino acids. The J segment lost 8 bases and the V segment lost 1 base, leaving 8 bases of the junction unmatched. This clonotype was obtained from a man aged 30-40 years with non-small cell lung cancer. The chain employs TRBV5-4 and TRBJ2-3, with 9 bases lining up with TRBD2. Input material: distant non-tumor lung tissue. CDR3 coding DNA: TGTGCCAGCAGCTTGTCCGGCGGGGGGGCAGGTACGCAGTATTTT. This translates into CASSLSGGGAGTQYF.